The 21 T cell receptor beta chains reported below all come from one sample, sequenced in a study of blood T cell repertoires in COVID-19. TCRdb's copy holds only in-frame clones and misses some; the assay was immunoSEQ multiplex PCR. The sample consists of 250,000 or so clones, 85% to 90% of them appearing once. The sequenced sample consisted of PBMCs or T cells enriched from blood (not recorded which). The receptors were gathered from a man aged 40-49 years who had recovered from COVID-19.

The chain carries TRBV14 and TRBJ1-2; the D gene is possibly TRBD1 (6 bases). The CDR3 has 14 amino acids. Germline V gene data show CDR1 as SGHDN and CDR2 as FVKESK. V was cut by 4 bases and J by 3 bases, with 12 bases left in between. The CDR3: CASSPDRFDYGYTF. The DNA for the CDR3 is TGTGCCAGCAGCCCGGACAGATTCGACTATGGCTACACCTTC.

The chain uses TRBV4-2 and TRBJ2-2; 7 nucleotides match TRBD1. The CDR3 length is 17 residues. J gave up 2 bases and V 0 bases, and 6 bases lay outside the gene matches. Germline CDR1 LGHNA, CDR2 YNFKEQ. The chain's CDR3 is CASSQDGDRANTGELFF. The CDR3 coding sequence is TGTGCCAGCAGCCAAGATGGGGACAGAGCAAACACCGGGGAGCTGTTTTTT.

This clone has just one count. The CDR3, as DNA: TGTGCCTGGAGTTCGGGAATTTTTGAAAAACTGTTTTTT. Translated, it gives CAWSSGIFEKLFF. The chain carries TRBV30 and TRBJ1-4; D not certain. The CDR3 loop spans 13 amino acids. Germline CDR1 reads GTSNPN; CDR2 reads SVGIG (reference sequence). Trimming took off 2 bases at V and 7 bases at J, with 11 bases between the two ends.

This clone showed up just once. This sequence joins TRBV5-1 and TRBJ1-4, with TRBD1 matching over 7 bases. Germline-derived CDR1 and CDR2 are SGHRS and YFSETQ. The CDR3 is 15 residues long. V lost 4 bases, J lost 2 bases, and 5 bases stayed unmatched. DNA for the CDR3: TGCGCCAGCAGCGGATCGACAGGGACTAATGAAAAACTGTTTTTT. It translates to CASSGSTGTNEKLFF.

In its sample, this clone was seen once. This chain uses TRBV11-1 with TRBJ1-6; D not certain. The CDR3 has 13 amino acids. The V gene's germline CDR1 is SGHAT and CDR2 FQDESV (reference sequence). V shed 1 base and J shed 7 bases, with 5 bases lying between them. CDR3 in amino acids: CASSLVLNSPLHF. In DNA form, the CDR3 reads TGTGCCAGCAGCTTAGTCCTAAATTCACCCCTCCACTTT.

The chain has TRBV5-1 and TRBJ2-7; 14 bases line up with TRBD2. With V trimmed by 0 bases and J by 5 bases, 4 bases remained unmatched. This CDR3 spans 16 amino acids. Germline CDR1 reads SGHRS; CDR2 reads YFSETQ. CDR3 protein: CASSLGTSGGSDEQYF. The CDR3 region has the DNA TGCGCCAGCAGCTTGGGGACTAGCGGGGGGTCTGACGAGCAGTACTTC.

As for this clone: Germline and junction disagree at one end, which may indicate a read error. The genes are TRBV11-3 and TRBJ1-3; D ambiguous. The V gene's germline CDR1 is SGHNT and CDR2 YENEEA. The CDR3 extends over 12 amino acids. The CDR3 region has the DNA TGTGCCAGCAGCTTAGGGCCCCTCGCGGCCCGTTTT. It codes for CASSLGPLAARF.

The sample holds one count of this clone. This chain connects TRBV5-1 to TRBJ1-1; D not certain. Germline-derived CDR1 and CDR2 are SGHRS and YFSETQ. The germline V and J ends were trimmed by 3 bases and 3 bases, with 18 bases remaining between them. CDR3 length equals 16 residues. The CDR3 here is CASSSDIRRWDTEAFF. The CDR3 bases are TGCGCCAGCAGCTCCGATATAAGGAGGTGGGACACTGAAGCTTTCTTT.

The chain has TRBV4-1 and TRBJ1-4, with TRBD1 as a possible D gene (6 bases). V shed 4 bases and J shed 10 bases, with 28 bases lying between them. This CDR3 contains 18 residues. Germline V gene data show CDR1 as MGHRA and CDR2 as YSYEKL. The CDR3 region is CASSLDPERGAGFGKLFF. As DNA, the CDR3 is TGCGCCAGCAGCCTAGATCCCGAGCGGGGGGCGGGTTTCGGAAAACTGTTTTTT.

The CDR3, as DNA: TGTGCCAGCAGCCCAAGACAGGGGAACACTGAAGCTTTCTTT. It is translated as CASSPRQGNTEAFF. The chain is built from TRBV11-3 and TRBJ1-1, with 7 bases matching TRBD1. Germline V CDR1 and CDR2: SGHNT, YENEEA. Germline trimming cut 5 bases from V and 1 base from J; bases unmatched to any gene: 4. The CDR3 extends over 14 amino acids.

With respect to this clone: The junction and the germline gene differ at one end; a read error may be behind it. This rearrangement joins TRBV7-8 to TRBJ2-7; the match to TRBD2 covers 12 bases. The germline V gene has CDR1 SGHVS and CDR2 FQNEAQ. The CDR3 sequence is 14 residues long. The CDR3 DNA is TGTGCCAGCAGCCTAGCGGGAGGGCCGTACGAGCAGTACTTC. The encoded protein is CASSLAGGPYEQYF.

The V call is TRBV6-7, the J call TRBJ1-2; tentative D call: TRBD1 (5 bases). TRBV6-7 falls under the ORF class, with uncertain function. The CDR3 runs 18 residues. Trimming pared 0 bases from V and 7 bases from J, leaving 24 bases between. The CDR3 spells CASSYSRLQGCFGGGYTF. The DNA for the CDR3 is TGTGCCAGCAGTTACTCGCGCCTGCAGGGTTGCTTTGGCGGTGGCTACACCTTC.

The chain is built from TRBV15 and TRBJ2-7, with a weak D call TRBD2 (6 bases). The CDR3 runs 16 residues. V shed 3 bases and J shed 0 bases, with 15 bases lying between them. Germline V gives CDR1 LNHNV, CDR2 YYDKDF (reference sequence). For the CDR3, the DNA is TGTGCCACCAGCAGTTATAGGGCGGGGAGCTCCTACGAGCAGTACTTC. Translated, it gives CATSSYRAGSSYEQYF.

The chain joins TRBV5-8 to TRBJ1-1; weak D call: TRBD1 (5 bases). V gave up 1 base and J gave up 1 base, with 8 bases separating them. The CDR3 length is 14 residues. Germline-derived CDR1 and CDR2 are SGHTS and YDEGEE. The CDR3 sequence is CASSLLGGNTEAFF. The CDR3 DNA reads as TGTGCCAGCAGCTTGCTCGGGGGGAACACTGAAGCTTTCTTT. Based on the CDR3 plus reference TRBV5-8 and TRBJ1-1, the full variable domain is EAGVTQSPTHLIKTRGQQATLRCSPISGHTSVYWYQQALGLGLQFLLWYDEGEERNRGNFPPRFSGRQFPNYSSELNVNALELEDSALYLCASSLLGGNTEAFFGQGTRLTVV.

V and J are TRBV5-1 and TRBJ2-3, with 7 bases aligning to TRBD1. Germline V gene data show CDR1 as SGHRS and CDR2 as YFSETQ. Germline trimming cut 6 bases from V and 4 bases from J; bases unmatched to any gene: 5. The CDR3 extends over 13 amino acids. The CDR3 DNA is TGCGCCAGCACTGACAGGGTGGCAGATACGCAGTATTTT. It translates to CASTDRVADTQYF.

The rearrangement uses TRBV29-1 and TRBJ2-5; TRBD2 matches at 11 bases. CDR1 and CDR2 (germline): SQVTM, ANQGSEA. V lost 4 bases, J lost 4 bases, and 8 bases stayed unmatched. The CDR3 contains 15 residues. The CDR3 DNA sequence: TGCAGCGTTGGATTGGCTAGCGGGGGGTCAGAGACCCAGTACTTC. This translates into CSVGLASGGSETQYF.

The CDR3 sequence is CASSRDGTSGISEQYF. As DNA, the CDR3 is TGTGCCAGCTCACGAGATGGGACTAGCGGGATTTCCGAGCAGTACTTC. The V and J genes are TRBV18 and TRBJ2-7; 13 bases map to TRBD2. The CDR3 sequence is 16 residues long. The junction had 9 bases not matched to a gene; V was cut back by 4 bases and J by 6 bases. Germline CDR1 KGHSH, CDR2 LQKENI.

This clone has a single count. This chain links TRBV28 with TRBJ1-4, with 9 bases lining up with TRBD1. Germline CDR1 and CDR2: MDHEN and SYDVKM. The CDR3 contains 15 residues. The V segment lost 5 bases and the J segment 6 bases; nucleotides outside the gene matches: 7. CDR3 amino acids: CASSSRTGDDEKLFF. DNA of the CDR3: TGTGCCAGCAGTAGCAGGACAGGGGATGATGAAAAACTGTTTTTT.

J is TRBJ1-6 and V is TRBV28, with D tentatively TRBD1 (5 bases). Germline V lookup: CDR1 MDHEN, CDR2 SYDVKM. CDR3 size: 16 residues. Trimming took 5 bases from V and 7 from J, leaving 18 bases between them. The CDR3 reads CASSPSSGTKNSPLHF. In nucleotides, the CDR3 is TGTGCCAGCAGTCCTTCGTCCGGGACTAAAAATTCACCCCTCCACTTT.

The V gene is TRBV12-3 or TRBV12-4, the J gene TRBJ2-7; possible D gene TRBD1, 5 bases. V was trimmed by 5 bases and J by 4 bases, leaving 9 bases between them. CDR3 length: 12 amino acids. The CDR3 DNA reads as TGTGCCAGCAGTAGACAGATATACGAGCAGTACTTC. This sequence encodes CASSRQIYEQYF.

This chain uses TRBV28 with TRBJ2-1; 11 bases line up with TRBD1. Germline V gives CDR1 MDHEN, CDR2 SYDVKM. The CDR3 is made up of 16 amino acids. Unmatched junction bases numbered 8, after V lost 6 bases and J lost 4 bases. In nucleotides, the CDR3 is TGTGCCAGCAGACGGACAGGGGGCAGACAATACAATGAGCAGTTCTTC. The encoded protein is CASRRTGGRQYNEQFF.